These 31 T cell receptor beta chains came from one sample sequenced in a study of cytomegalovirus exposure and HLA in healthy donors. In the PCR, 60 Vbeta and 13 Jbeta primers were used. Sequencing used immunoSEQ multiplex PCR; TCRdb keeps in-frame clones, though not all of them. This sample has 140,000 to 150,000 clones, with approximately 80% found just once. The sequenced sample was PBMCs. These receptors were taken from a middle-aged woman in good health and CMV-seropositive.

This clone was seen once. The J gene is TRBJ1-3, the V gene TRBV29-1; maybe TRBD1 (5 bases). Trimming stripped 7 bases from V and 0 bases from J, with 19 bases between. The CDR3 totals 16 residues. Germline CDR1 is SQVTM and CDR2 is ANQGSEA. The chain's CDR3 is CSAYGSWGVSGNTIYF. The CDR3 bases are TGCAGCGCGTATGGGTCATGGGGCGTCTCTGGAAACACCATATATTTT.

This chain connects TRBV19 to TRBJ1-2, with D unresolved. The CDR3 consists of 16 residues. The germline V and J ends were trimmed by 4 bases and 6 bases, with 21 bases remaining between them. Germline loops: CDR1 LNHDA, CDR2 SQIVND (reference sequence). The CDR3 sequence: CASSTTLSTKDHGYTF. For the CDR3, the DNA is TGTGCCAGTAGTACCACCCTTTCGACTAAAGACCATGGCTACACCTTC.

The chain employs TRBV5-5 and TRBJ2-3, with 7 bases aligning to TRBD1. This CDR3 has 18 residues. Trimming took 3 bases from V and 1 from J; bases not matched to a gene: 14. The germline V gene has CDR1 SGHKS and CDR2 YYEKEE (reference sequence). The CDR3 DNA sequence: TGTGCCAGCAGCTCGATTATAATTGACAGGGTCCGCACAGATACGCAGTATTTT. Protein sequence: CASSSIIIDRVRTDTQYF.

The chain has TRBV12-5 and TRBJ1-1; D possibly corresponds to TRBD1 (5 bases). This CDR3 spans 14 amino acids. CDR1 LGHNT and CDR2 FRNRAP come from the germline V gene. Trimming removed 2 bases at V and 0 bases at J, with 7 bases between. CDR3: CASGLSTVNTEAFF. In DNA form, the CDR3 reads TGTGCTAGTGGTTTGTCGACAGTGAACACTGAAGCTTTCTTT.

This chain joins TRBV14 and TRBJ2-7, with TRBD1 matching over 7 bases. The CDR3 is 15 residues long. Germline V gives CDR1 SGHDN, CDR2 FVKESK. J lost 0 bases, V lost 2 bases, and 4 bases had no gene match. CDR3: CASSQLTGFSYEQYF. CDR3 bases: TGTGCCAGCAGCCAACTGACAGGGTTCTCCTACGAGCAGTACTTC.

This clone has only a few counts. The V call is TRBV30, the J call TRBJ1-1, with D perhaps matching TRBD1 (5 bases). From germline, CDR1 is GTSNPN and CDR2 SVGIG (reference sequence). The V and J ends lost 1 base and 5 bases respectively, with 11 bases between them. CDR3 length: 13 amino acids. CDR3 sequence: CAWSAMDKTEAFF. The CDR3 DNA reads as TGTGCCTGGAGTGCAATGGACAAAACTGAAGCTTTCTTT.

The chain is built from TRBV7-2 and TRBJ2-3; 8 positions match TRBD1. The CDR3 contains 16 residues. The V gene end was trimmed by 1 base and the J gene end by 2 bases; junction bases not matched to a gene: 5. CDR1 is SGHTA and CDR2 is FQGNSA in the germline V gene. This chain's CDR3 is CASSLGQGSSTDTQYF. The CDR3 DNA reads as TGTGCCAGCAGCTTAGGACAGGGGTCGTCCACAGATACGCAGTATTTT.

The V and J genes are TRBV7-9 and TRBJ2-1; 12 nucleotides align to TRBD1. Trimming at V came to 0 bases and at J to 8 bases, leaving 5 bases not matched to a gene. This CDR3 region has 16 residues. The germline V gene encodes CDR1 SEHNR and CDR2 FQNEAQ (reference sequence). The CDR3 sequence: CASSLARDRGHDEQFF. In nucleotides, the CDR3 is TGTGCCAGCAGCTTAGCAAGGGACAGGGGGCACGATGAGCAGTTCTTC.

This clone appeared a few times. The chain has TRBV11-2 and TRBJ1-1, with TRBD1 matching 7 bases. The CDR3 runs 17 residues. Germline V gene sequence: CDR1 SGHAT, CDR2 FQNNGV. The ends lost 1 base at V and 0 bases at J; junction bases unmatched: 8. Written as DNA, the CDR3 is TGTGCCAGCAGCTTAGCGAGGACAGGAGTGATGAACACTGAAGCTTTCTTT. Translated, it gives CASSLARTGVMNTEAFF. Full variable domain (rest looked up from reference TRBV11-2 and TRBJ1-1): EAGVAQSPRYKIIEKRQSVAFWCNPISGHATLYWYQQILGQGPKLLIQFQNNGVVDDSQLPKDRFSAERLKGVDSTLKIQPAKLEDSAVYLCASSLARTGVMNTEAFFGQGTRLTVV.

The chain recombines TRBV5-6 with TRBJ2-5, with D hard to call. Germline CDR1 is SGHDT and CDR2 is YYEEEE. V lost 0 bases and J lost 2, with 8 bases in between. This CDR3 is 14 amino acids long. For the CDR3, the DNA is TGTGCCAGCAGCTTGGGGCCGCCTCAAGAGACCCAGTACTTC. It is translated as CASSLGPPQETQYF.

V usage is TRBV4-2 and J usage is TRBJ2-7, with a weak D call TRBD1 (5 bases). The CDR3 length is 14 residues. The germline gives CDR1 LGHNA, CDR2 YNFKEQ. V lost 1 base and J 4 bases, leaving 11 bases between the germline ends. As DNA, the CDR3 is TGTGCCAGCAGCCAAGTAGGGGTGGGGTACGAGCAGTACTTC. It encodes CASSQVGVGYEQYF.

The chain carries TRBV28 and TRBJ1-2; TRBD1 is a possible D gene (5 bases). V was cut by 6 bases and J by 12 bases, with 20 bases left in between. This CDR3 has 13 amino acids. CDR1 is MDHEN and CDR2 is SYDVKM in the germline V gene. Written as DNA, the CDR3 is TGTGCCAGCAGGCTCAGGGATAGTCCGTGGGACACCTTC. This encodes CASRLRDSPWDTF.

V gene TRBV9 combines with J gene TRBJ2-7; 8 nucleotides line up with TRBD1. This CDR3 comprises 15 residues. Germline values: CDR1 SGDLS, CDR2 YYNGEE. The ends lost 0 bases at V and 6 bases at J; junction bases unmatched: 8. This CDR3 reads CASSVEGQAISEQYF. The CDR3 coding sequence is TGTGCCAGCAGCGTAGAGGGACAGGCTATCTCCGAGCAGTACTTC.

The rearrangement joins TRBV5-1 to TRBJ2-4; 8 bases are shared with TRBD1. Trimming removed 3 bases from V and 6 bases from J; junction bases left unmatched: 5. This CDR3 is 14 amino acids long. Looked up from germline, CDR1 is SGHRS and CDR2 is YFSETQ. In nucleotides, the CDR3 is TGCGCCAGCAGCTCAGGGGGCGAGGGAAACATTCAGTACTTC. Translating it yields CASSSGGEGNIQYF.

V and J are TRBV28 and TRBJ1-2, with D perhaps TRBD1 (6 bases). This CDR3 is 14 amino acids long. Germline V lookup: CDR1 MDHEN, CDR2 SYDVKM. Trimming removed 5 bases at V and 3 bases at J, with 13 bases between. The CDR3 nucleotides are TGTGCCAGCAGTACAATTCCAGGGGACTATGGCTACACCTTC. Protein: CASSTIPGDYGYTF.

The chain has TRBV9 and TRBJ1-3; D remains ambiguous. CDR1 and CDR2 from the germline V gene are SGDLS and YYNGEE. CDR3 length: 16 amino acids. Trimming stripped 0 bases from V and 2 bases from J, with 12 bases between. The CDR3 sequence is CASSVALRATGNTIYF. The CDR3 DNA reads TGTGCCAGCAGCGTAGCGCTGAGGGCGACTGGAAACACCATATATTTT.

The CDR3 bases are TGTGCCAGCAGTTTGACAGGGGGCGATGAAAAACTGTTTTTT. Translation gives CASSLTGGDEKLFF. This rearrangement joins TRBV6-5 to TRBJ1-4; 10 bases fit TRBD1. The CDR3 has 14 amino acids. The V gene's germline CDR1 is MNHEY and CDR2 SVGAGI. The V and J ends lost 4 bases and 6 bases, in that order; junction bases with no gene match: 2.

The chain has TRBV15 and TRBJ2-7, with TRBD2 matching over 10 bases. The J segment lost 4 bases and the V segment lost 1 base, leaving 4 bases of the junction unmatched. This CDR3 is 15 amino acids long. CDR1 LNHNV and CDR2 YYDKDF come from the germline V gene (reference sequence). The CDR3 DNA reads TGTGCCACCAGCAGAGGAACTAGCGGGGTATACGAGCAGTACTTC. This sequence encodes CATSRGTSGVYEQYF. The whole variable domain, filled in from reference TRBV15 and TRBJ2-7, reads DAMVIQNPRYQVTQFGKPVTLSCSQTLNHNVMYWYQQKSSQAPKLLFHYYDKDFNNEADTPDNFQSRRPNTSFCFLDIRSPGLGDTAMYLCATSRGTSGVYEQYFGPGTRLTVT.

The chain has TRBV12-5 and TRBJ2-7, with D perhaps matching TRBD1 (6 bases). The V and J ends lost 0 bases and 5 bases respectively, with 14 bases between them. CDR3 length equals 15 residues. Germline V gives CDR1 LGHNT, CDR2 FRNRAP. The CDR3 loop is CASGLVRRGPHEQYF. The CDR3 DNA reads as TGTGCTAGTGGTTTGGTACGCAGGGGTCCCCACGAGCAGTACTTC.

The chain uses TRBV11-2 and TRBJ2-7, with 11 bases aligning to TRBD1. Per the germline V gene, CDR1 is SGHAT and CDR2 is FQNNGV. The V and J ends lost 0 bases and 3 bases, in that order; junction bases with no gene match: 1. This CDR3 region has 15 residues. The CDR3 DNA is TGTGCCAGCAGCTTAGAAGGGACAGGGGGCTACGAGCAGTACTTC. Its protein is CASSLEGTGGYEQYF.

The genes are TRBV28 and TRBJ1-5; 10 bases fit TRBD1. The CDR3 consists of 16 residues. Germline-derived CDR1 and CDR2 are MDHEN and SYDVKM. V was clipped by 7 bases and J by 7 bases; unmatched bases: 13. The CDR3 sequence is CASTWGTGALGQPQHF. The CDR3 DNA sequence: TGTGCCAGCACCTGGGGGACAGGGGCCTTGGGGCAGCCCCAGCATTTT. Together with reference TRBV28 and TRBJ1-5, the CDR3 gives the full variable domain: DVKVTQSSRYLVKRTGEKVFLECVQDMDHENMFWYRQDPGLGLRLIYFSYDVKMKEKGDIPEGYSVSREKKERFSLILESASTNQTSMYLCASTWGTGALGQPQHFGDGTRLSIL.

The chain uses TRBV6-5 and TRBJ1-1, with no clear D. The CDR3 length is 11 residues. Trimming took 5 bases from V and 7 from J, leaving 8 bases between them. Germline values: CDR1 MNHEY, CDR2 SVGAGI. The CDR3 DNA is TGTGCCAGCAGTGAGGGTTATGAAGCTTTCTTT. It encodes CASSEGYEAFF.

The J gene is TRBJ1-4, the V gene TRBV19; TRBD1 agrees at 7 bases. After removal of 6 bases from V and 3 bases from J, the junction contained 4 bases not matched to a gene. This CDR3 has 14 amino acids. Germline V CDR1 and CDR2: LNHDA, SQIVND (reference sequence). For the CDR3, the DNA is TGTGCCAGTAGCGGCGACAGGGCTAATGAAAAACTGTTTTTT. This gives the protein CASSGDRANEKLFF.

In DNA, the CDR3 is TGTGCCAGCAACTCAGGGACTAGCGGGAGCTCTCACAAGTTCTTC. Its translation is CASNSGTSGSSHKFF. This chain links TRBV5-8 with TRBJ2-1; 14 nucleotides align to TRBD2. V lost 6 bases and J lost 14; bases outside the gene matches: 13. The V gene's germline CDR1 is SGHTS and CDR2 YDEGEE. The CDR3 loop spans 15 amino acids.

The chain combines TRBV2 with TRBJ1-3, with 8 positions matching TRBD1. Trimming at V came to 6 bases and at J to 2 bases, leaving 3 bases not matched to a gene. Looked up from germline, CDR1 is SNHLY and CDR2 is FYNNEI. This CDR3 spans 14 amino acids. The CDR3: CASSQDRAGNTIYF. The DNA for the CDR3 is TGTGCCAGCAGCCAGGACAGGGCTGGAAACACCATATATTTT.

CDR3 protein: CASAGGVTKNIQYF. As DNA, the CDR3 is TGTGCCAGCGCCGGGGGGGTGACCAAAAACATTCAGTACTTC. This rearrangement joins TRBV28 to TRBJ2-4; 8 positions match TRBD2. Looked up from germline, CDR1 is MDHEN and CDR2 is SYDVKM. V was clipped by 8 bases and J by 2 bases; unmatched bases: 5. The CDR3 is 14 amino acids.

The chain has TRBV5-4 and TRBJ2-1; TRBD1 matches at 9 bases. The trim removed 3 bases at V and 4 bases at J, leaving 5 bases unmatched. The CDR3 covers 15 residues. Germline-derived CDR1 and CDR2 are SGHNT and YYREEE (reference sequence). CDR3 residues: CASSSGTGRYNEQFF. The CDR3 DNA reads as TGTGCCAGCAGCTCCGGGACAGGGCGTTACAATGAGCAGTTCTTC. Filled out from reference TRBV5-4 and TRBJ2-1, the complete variable domain reads ETGVTQSPTHLIKTRGQQVTLRCSSQSGHNTVSWYQQALGQGPQFIFQYYREEENGRGNFPPRFSGLQFPNYSSELNVNALELDDSALYLCASSSGTGRYNEQFFGPGTRLTVL.

The chain uses TRBV29-1 and TRBJ2-5; D possibly corresponds to TRBD1 (6 bases). The CDR3 runs 14 residues. CDR1 is SQVTM, CDR2 ANQGSEA, per germline. Trimming stripped 4 bases from V and 5 bases from J, with 17 bases between. Here the CDR3 reads CSVGPQGVGETQYF. The CDR3 DNA is TGCAGCGTTGGTCCACAGGGAGTGGGGGAGACCCAGTACTTC.

The rearrangement joins TRBV18 to TRBJ2-7; D is undetermined. CDR3 length equals 12 residues. Germline V gene data show CDR1 as KGHSH and CDR2 as LQKENI. Between the trimmed V and J ends, which lost 5 bases and 0 bases, there was a span of 5 bases. CDR3 bases: TGTGCCAGCTCATCGAGCTCCTACGAGCAGTACTTC. Amino acid sequence: CASSSSSYEQYF.

As regards this clone: An end of the junction differs from the germline gene, which may be a read error. Other nucleotide sequences in the sample specify the same CDR3. V usage is TRBV18 and J usage is TRBJ1-2; 10 bases map to TRBD1. CDR1 and CDR2 (germline): KGHSH, LQKENI. The CDR3 covers 15 residues. The CDR3: CASSPRGQGSYGYTF. The CDR3 region has the DNA TGCGCCAGCTCACCACGGGGACAGGGGAGCTATGGCTACACCTTC.

This clone was picked up a small number of times. The gene calls are TRBV6-1 and TRBJ1-1; D perhaps matches TRBD1 (5 bases). CDR1 MNHNS and CDR2 SASEGT come from the germline V gene. The ends were cut back, 1 base at V and 4 bases at J, with 22 bases in the middle. The CDR3 is made up of 18 amino acids. The DNA of the CDR3 is TGTGCCAGCAGTGAAGGGATAGGGGTGATGGGTTTGGTCACTGAAGCTTTCTTT. Residues: CASSEGIGVMGLVTEAFF.